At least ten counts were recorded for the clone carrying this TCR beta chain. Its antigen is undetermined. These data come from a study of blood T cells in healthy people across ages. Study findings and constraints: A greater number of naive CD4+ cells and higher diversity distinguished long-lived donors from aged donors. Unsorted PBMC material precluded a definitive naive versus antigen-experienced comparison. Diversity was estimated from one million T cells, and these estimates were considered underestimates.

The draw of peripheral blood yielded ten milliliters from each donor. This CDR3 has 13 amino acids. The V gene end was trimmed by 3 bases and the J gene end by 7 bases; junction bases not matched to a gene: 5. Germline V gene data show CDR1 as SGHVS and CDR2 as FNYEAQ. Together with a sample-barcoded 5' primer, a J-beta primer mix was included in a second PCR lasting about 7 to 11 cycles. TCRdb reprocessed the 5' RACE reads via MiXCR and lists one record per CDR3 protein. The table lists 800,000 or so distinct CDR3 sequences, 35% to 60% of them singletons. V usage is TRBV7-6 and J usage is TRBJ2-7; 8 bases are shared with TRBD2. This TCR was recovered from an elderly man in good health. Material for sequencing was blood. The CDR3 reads CASSFPGTREQYF. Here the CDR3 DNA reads TGTGCCAGCAGCTTTCCCGGGACTAGAGAGCAGTACTTC.